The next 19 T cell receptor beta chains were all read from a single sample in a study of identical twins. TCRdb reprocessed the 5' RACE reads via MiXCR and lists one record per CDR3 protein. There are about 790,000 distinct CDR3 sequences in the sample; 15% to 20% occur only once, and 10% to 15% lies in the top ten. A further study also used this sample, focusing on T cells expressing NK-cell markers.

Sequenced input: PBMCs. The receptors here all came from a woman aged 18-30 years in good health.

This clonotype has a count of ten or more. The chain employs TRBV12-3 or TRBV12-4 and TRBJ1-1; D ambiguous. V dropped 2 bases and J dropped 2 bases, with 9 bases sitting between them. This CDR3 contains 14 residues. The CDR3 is CASSLRHINTEAFF. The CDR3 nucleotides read TGTGCCAGCAGTTTAAGGCATATTAACACTGAAGCTTTCTTT.

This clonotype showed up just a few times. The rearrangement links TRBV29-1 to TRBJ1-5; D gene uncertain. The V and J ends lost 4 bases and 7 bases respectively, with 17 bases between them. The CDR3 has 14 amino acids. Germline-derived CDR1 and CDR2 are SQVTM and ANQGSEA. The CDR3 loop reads CSVVLDGPWQPQHF. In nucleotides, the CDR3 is TGCAGCGTTGTACTGGACGGCCCTTGGCAGCCCCAGCATTTT.

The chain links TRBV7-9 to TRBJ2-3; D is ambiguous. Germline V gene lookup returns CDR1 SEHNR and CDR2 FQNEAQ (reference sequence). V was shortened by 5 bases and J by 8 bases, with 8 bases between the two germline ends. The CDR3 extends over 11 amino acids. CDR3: CASSPTGTQYF. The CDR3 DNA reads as TGTGCCAGCAGCCCAACGGGTACGCAGTATTTT.

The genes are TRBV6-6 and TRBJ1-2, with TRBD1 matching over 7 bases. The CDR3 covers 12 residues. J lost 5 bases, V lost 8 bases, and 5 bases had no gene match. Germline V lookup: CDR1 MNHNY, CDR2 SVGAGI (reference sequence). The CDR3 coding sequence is TGTGCCAGCCTGGACAGGTTGTATGGCTACACCTTC. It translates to CASLDRLYGYTF.

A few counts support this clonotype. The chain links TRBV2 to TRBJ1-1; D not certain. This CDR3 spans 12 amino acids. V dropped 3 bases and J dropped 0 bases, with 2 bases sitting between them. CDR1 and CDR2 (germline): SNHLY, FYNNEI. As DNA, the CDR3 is TGTGCCAGCAGTGAGATGAACACTGAAGCTTTCTTT. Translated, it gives CASSEMNTEAFF. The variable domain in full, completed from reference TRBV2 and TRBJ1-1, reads EPEVTQTPSHQVTQMGQEVILRCVPISNHLYFYWYRQILGQKVEFLVSFYNNEISEKSEIFDDQFSVERPDGSNFTLKIRSTKLEDSAMYFCASSEMNTEAFFGQGTRLTVV.

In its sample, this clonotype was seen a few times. Written as DNA, the CDR3 is TGTGCCAGCAGTACTTATACAGGGGCCTCTGGAAACACCATATATTTT. Protein: CASSTYTGASGNTIYF. The chain links TRBV6-5 to TRBJ1-3; 7 bases match TRBD1. Unmatched junction bases numbered 7, after V lost 5 bases and J lost 0 bases. The CDR3 contains 16 residues. In germline, CDR1 is MNHEY, CDR2 SVGAGI.

CDR3 loop: CASRVDLLNTEAFF. CDR3 bases: TGCGCCAGCAGAGTAGATCTACTGAACACTGAAGCTTTCTTT. The chain carries TRBV5-1 and TRBJ1-1; no reliable D call. V was trimmed by 5 bases and J by 0 bases, leaving 11 bases between them. The germline V gene has CDR1 SGHRS and CDR2 YFSETQ. The CDR3 loop spans 14 amino acids.

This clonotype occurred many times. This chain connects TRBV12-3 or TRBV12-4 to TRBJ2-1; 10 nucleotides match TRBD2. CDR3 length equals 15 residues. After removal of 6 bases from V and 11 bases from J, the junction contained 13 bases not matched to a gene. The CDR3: CASRLGTSARSKQFF. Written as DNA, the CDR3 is TGTGCCAGCAGGCTAGGGACTAGCGCCAGGTCTAAGCAGTTCTTC.

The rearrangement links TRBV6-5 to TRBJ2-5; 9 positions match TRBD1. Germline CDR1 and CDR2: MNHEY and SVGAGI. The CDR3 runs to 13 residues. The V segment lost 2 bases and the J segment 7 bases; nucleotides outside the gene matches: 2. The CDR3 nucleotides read TGTGCCAGCAGTTACGGGACAGGGTCGACCCAGTACTTC. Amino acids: CASSYGTGSTQYF.

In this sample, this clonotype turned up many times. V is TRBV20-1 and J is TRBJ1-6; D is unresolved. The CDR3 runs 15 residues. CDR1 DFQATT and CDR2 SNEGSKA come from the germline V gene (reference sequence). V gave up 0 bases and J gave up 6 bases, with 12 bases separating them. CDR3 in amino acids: CSARDSQSSNSPLHF. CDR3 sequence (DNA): TGCAGTGCTAGAGATTCACAATCTTCTAATTCACCCCTCCACTTT.

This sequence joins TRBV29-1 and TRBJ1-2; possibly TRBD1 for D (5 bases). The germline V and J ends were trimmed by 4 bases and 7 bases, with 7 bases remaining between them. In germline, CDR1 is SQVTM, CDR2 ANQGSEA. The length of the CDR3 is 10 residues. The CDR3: CSVGGRGYTF. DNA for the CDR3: TGCAGCGTTGGGGGCCGTGGCTACACCTTC.

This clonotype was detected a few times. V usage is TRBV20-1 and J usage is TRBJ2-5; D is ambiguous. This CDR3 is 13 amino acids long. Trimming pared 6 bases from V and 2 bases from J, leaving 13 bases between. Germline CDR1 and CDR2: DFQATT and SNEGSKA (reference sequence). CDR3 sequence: CSATRTAQETQYF. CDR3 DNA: TGCAGTGCCACGCGTACAGCACAAGAGACCCAGTACTTC.

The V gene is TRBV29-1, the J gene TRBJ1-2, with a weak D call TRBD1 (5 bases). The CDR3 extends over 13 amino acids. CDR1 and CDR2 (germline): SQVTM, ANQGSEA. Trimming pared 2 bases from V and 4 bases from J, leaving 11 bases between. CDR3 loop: CSVETDITYGYTF. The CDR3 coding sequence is TGCAGCGTTGAAACGGACATTACCTATGGCTACACCTTC.

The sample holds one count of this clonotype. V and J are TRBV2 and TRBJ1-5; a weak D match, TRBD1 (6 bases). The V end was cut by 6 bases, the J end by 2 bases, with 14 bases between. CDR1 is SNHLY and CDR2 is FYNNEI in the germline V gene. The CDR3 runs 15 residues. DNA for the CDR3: TGTGCCAGCAGACTTCAGGGGCTGGGCAATCAGCCCCAGCATTTT. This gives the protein CASRLQGLGNQPQHF.

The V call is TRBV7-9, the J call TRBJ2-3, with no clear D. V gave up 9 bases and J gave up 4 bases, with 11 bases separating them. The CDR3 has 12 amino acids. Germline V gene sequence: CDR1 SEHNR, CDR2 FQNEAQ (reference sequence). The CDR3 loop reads CARISLPDTQYF. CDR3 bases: TGTGCCAGGATTTCCCTCCCAGATACGCAGTATTTT.

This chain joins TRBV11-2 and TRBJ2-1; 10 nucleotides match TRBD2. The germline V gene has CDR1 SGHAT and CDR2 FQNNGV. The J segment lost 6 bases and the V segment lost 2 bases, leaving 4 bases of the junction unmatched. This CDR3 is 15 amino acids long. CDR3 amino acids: CASSLWASGGNEQFF. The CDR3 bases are TGTGCCAGCAGCTTATGGGCTAGCGGGGGCAATGAGCAGTTCTTC. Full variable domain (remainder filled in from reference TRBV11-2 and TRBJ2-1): EAGVAQSPRYKIIEKRQSVAFWCNPISGHATLYWYQQILGQGPKLLIQFQNNGVVDDSQLPKDRFSAERLKGVDSTLKIQPAKLEDSAVYLCASSLWASGGNEQFFGPGTRLTVL.

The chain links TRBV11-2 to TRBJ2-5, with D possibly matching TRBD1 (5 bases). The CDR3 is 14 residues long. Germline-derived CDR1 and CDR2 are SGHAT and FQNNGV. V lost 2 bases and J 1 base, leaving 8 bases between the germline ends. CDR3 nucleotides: TGTGCCAGCAGCTTATATAGGGGCCAAGAGACCCAGTACTTC. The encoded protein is CASSLYRGQETQYF.

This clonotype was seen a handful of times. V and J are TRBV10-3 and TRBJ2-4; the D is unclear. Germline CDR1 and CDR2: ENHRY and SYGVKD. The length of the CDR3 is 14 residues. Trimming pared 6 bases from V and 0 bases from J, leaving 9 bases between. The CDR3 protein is CAIREALAKNIQYF. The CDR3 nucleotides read TGTGCCATCAGAGAAGCCCTAGCCAAAAACATTCAGTACTTC.

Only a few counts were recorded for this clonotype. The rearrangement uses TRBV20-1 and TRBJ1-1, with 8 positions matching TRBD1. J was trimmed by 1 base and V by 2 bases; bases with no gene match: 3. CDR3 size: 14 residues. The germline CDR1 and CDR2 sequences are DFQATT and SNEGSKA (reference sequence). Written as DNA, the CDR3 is TGCAGTGCTAGACGGGGACAGGAGAACACTGAAGCTTTCTTT. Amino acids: CSARRGQENTEAFF.